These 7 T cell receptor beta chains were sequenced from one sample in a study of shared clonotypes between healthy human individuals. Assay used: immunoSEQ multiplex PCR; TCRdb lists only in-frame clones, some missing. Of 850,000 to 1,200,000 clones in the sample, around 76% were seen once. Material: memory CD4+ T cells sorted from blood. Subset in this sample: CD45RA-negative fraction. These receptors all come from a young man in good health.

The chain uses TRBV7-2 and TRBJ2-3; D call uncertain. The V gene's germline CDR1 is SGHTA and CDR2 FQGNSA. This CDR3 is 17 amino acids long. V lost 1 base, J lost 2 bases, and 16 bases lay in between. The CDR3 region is CASSLDGPPGPTDTQYF. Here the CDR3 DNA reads TGTGCCAGCAGCTTAGATGGGCCCCCGGGCCCCACAGATACGCAGTATTTT.

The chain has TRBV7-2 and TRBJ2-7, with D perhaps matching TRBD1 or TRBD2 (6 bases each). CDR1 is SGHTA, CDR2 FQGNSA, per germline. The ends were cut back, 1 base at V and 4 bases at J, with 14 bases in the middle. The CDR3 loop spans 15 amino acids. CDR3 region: CASSLDPGASYEQYF. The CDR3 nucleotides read TGTGCCAGCAGCTTAGATCCGGGGGCTAGTTACGAGCAGTACTTC.

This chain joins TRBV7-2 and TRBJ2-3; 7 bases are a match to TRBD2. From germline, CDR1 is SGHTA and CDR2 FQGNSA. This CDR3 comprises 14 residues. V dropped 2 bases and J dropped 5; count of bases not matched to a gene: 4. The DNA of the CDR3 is TGTGCCAGCAGCTTAATGCGGGGGAGAGATACGCAGTATTTT. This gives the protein CASSLMRGRDTQYF.

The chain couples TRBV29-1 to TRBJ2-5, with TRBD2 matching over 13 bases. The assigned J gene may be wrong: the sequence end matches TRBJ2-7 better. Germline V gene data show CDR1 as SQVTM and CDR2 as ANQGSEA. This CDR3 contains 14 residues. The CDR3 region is CSVGRTSGSDEQYF. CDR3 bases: TGCAGCGTGGGGAGGACTAGCGGGAGCGACGAGCAGTACTTC.

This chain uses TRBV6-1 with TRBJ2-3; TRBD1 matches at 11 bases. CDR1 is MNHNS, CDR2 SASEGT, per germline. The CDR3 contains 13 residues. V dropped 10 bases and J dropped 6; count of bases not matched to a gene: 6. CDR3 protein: CATKDRGRDTQYF. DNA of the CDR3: TGTGCCACAAAGGACAGGGGGCGGGATACGCAGTATTTT.

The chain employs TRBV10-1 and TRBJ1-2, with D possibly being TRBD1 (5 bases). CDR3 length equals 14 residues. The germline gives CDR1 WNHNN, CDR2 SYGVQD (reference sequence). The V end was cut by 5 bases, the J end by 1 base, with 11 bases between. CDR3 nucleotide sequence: TGCGCCAGCAGTCCGGTAGGGGTTAACTATGGCTACACCTTC. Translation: CASSPVGVNYGYTF.

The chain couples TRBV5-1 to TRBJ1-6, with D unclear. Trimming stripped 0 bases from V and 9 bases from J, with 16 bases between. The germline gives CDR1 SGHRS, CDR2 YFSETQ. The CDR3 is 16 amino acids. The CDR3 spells CASSLAGEGAGSPLHF. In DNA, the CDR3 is TGCGCCAGCAGCTTGGCCGGGGAGGGAGCCGGTTCACCCCTCCACTTT.